This TCR beta chain was captured in a study of tumor-infiltrating lymphocytes in localized non-small cell lung cancer. Study results and caveats: Tumor T-cell fraction from TCR sequencing was not associated with recurrence-free survival (p = 0.61).

The repertoire was sequenced with immunoSEQ multiplex PCR; TCRdb's copy has only in-frame clones and lacks some. The sample holds about 24,000 clones, roughly two thirds seen once. Sample share makes this clone medium-sized. The antigen remains unidentified. Germline CDR1 and CDR2: LNHDA and SQIVND (reference sequence). This CDR3 is 13 amino acids long. The V gene lost 6 bases and the J gene lost 3 bases, with 11 bases spanning the gap. The specimen sequenced was lung tumor tissue. The TCR originated in a human donor with non-small cell lung cancer. This sequence joins TRBV19 and TRBJ1-1; D gene ambiguous. CDR3: CASSPLVHTEAFF. The CDR3 nucleotides read TGTGCCAGTAGCCCCCTCGTCCACACTGAAGCTTTCTTT.